The clone carrying this TCR beta chain was seen a few times. Antigen specificity is unknown. The data are from a study of T cell clones after liver transplantation. Study overall: A pre-transplant mixed lymphocyte reaction with TCRbeta sequencing defined graft-donor-reactive clones followed in post-transplant blood. Graft-donor-reactive sequences were compared with third-party-reactive TCRbeta sequences from pre-transplant mixed lymphocyte reactions.

Overall study findings and caveats: Small, mixed patient groups and varying post-transplant times limit these conclusions. In two subjects, few donor cells limited the measurable donor-reactive repertoire.

Clones were sequenced by immunoSEQ multiplex PCR, and TCRdb holds only the in-frame ones, with some missing. The sample records tens of thousands of clones, over 80% being singletons. The CDR3 is 13 amino acids. Germline CDR1 and CDR2: SGHTA and FQGNSA. V shed 2 bases and J shed 7 bases, with 8 bases lying between them. The sequencing used CD4+ T cells from blood, collected 45 to 46 months after liver transplant. The TCR was taken from a human patient who received a liver transplant. Some T cells may have originated in the graft donor. This rearrangement joins TRBV7-2 to TRBJ1-4; D is undetermined. CDR3 nucleotide sequence: TGTGCCAGCAGCTTACAGCCCAGTGAAAAACTGTTTTTT. It translates to CASSLQPSEKLFF.